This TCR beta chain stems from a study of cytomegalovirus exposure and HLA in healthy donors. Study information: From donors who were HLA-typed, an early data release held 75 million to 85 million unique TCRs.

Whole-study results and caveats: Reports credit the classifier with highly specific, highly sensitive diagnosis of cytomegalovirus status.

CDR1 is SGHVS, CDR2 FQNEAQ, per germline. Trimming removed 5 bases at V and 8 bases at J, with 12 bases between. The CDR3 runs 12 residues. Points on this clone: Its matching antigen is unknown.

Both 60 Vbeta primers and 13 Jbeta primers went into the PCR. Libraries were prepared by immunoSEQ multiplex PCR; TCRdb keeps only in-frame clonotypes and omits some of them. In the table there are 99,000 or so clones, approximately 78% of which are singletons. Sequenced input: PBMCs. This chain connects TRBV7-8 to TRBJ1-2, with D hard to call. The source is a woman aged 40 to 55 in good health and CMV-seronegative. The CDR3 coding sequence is TGTGCCAGCAGCCCTAGAGAGGGCGGCTACACCTTC. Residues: CASSPREGGYTF.